What follows are 10 T cell receptor beta chains derived from one specimen sequenced in a study of blood T cell repertoires in COVID-19. TCRdb keeps only in-frame clones here, not all; method: immunoSEQ multiplex PCR. The sample lists approximately 310,000 clones; around 90% were seen once. Material for sequencing was PBMCs or T cells enriched from blood (not recorded which). The receptors originated from a man in his sixties who had recovered from COVID-19.

The chain links TRBV28 to TRBJ1-4; 7 bases fit TRBD1. This CDR3 spans 14 amino acids. Unmatched junction bases numbered 5, after V lost 4 bases and J lost 6 bases. Germline V gene lookup returns CDR1 MDHEN and CDR2 SYDVKM. For the CDR3, the DNA is TGTGCCAGCAGTTCTGGACAGGCTCATGAAAAACTGTTTTTT. Translating gives CASSSGQAHEKLFF.

This chain joins TRBV5-1 and TRBJ2-7; a possible D gene is TRBD2 (6 bases). CDR3 length equals 14 residues. Trimming shortened V by 5 bases and J by 5 bases, and 17 bases separated the two germline ends. The germline CDR1 and CDR2 sequences are SGHRS and YFSETQ. The DNA for the CDR3 is TGCGCCAGCAGGGAGGGCAGGTCCGCCGACGAGCAGTACTTC. Its translation is CASREGRSADEQYF.

The rearrangement uses TRBV18 and TRBJ2-5; D is perhaps TRBD1 (6 bases). The length of the CDR3 is 16 residues. With 2 bases removed from V and 4 bases from J, the gap between germline ends came to 17 bases. Germline V gives CDR1 KGHSH, CDR2 LQKENI. The CDR3 region is CASSPRMGQEGETQYF. The CDR3 nucleotides are TGTGCCAGCTCACCAAGAATGGGACAAGAAGGAGAGACCCAGTACTTC.

The CDR3 is CAWSALESGRASYEQYF. The DNA for the CDR3 is TGTGCCTGGAGTGCCCTAGAAAGCGGGAGGGCCTCCTACGAGCAGTACTTC. The gene calls are TRBV30 and TRBJ2-7; 10 bases map to TRBD2. This CDR3 contains 17 residues. Germline loops: CDR1 GTSNPN, CDR2 SVGIG (reference sequence). V lost 1 base to trimming and J lost 0 bases; unmatched junction nucleotides: 9.

The rearrangement uses TRBV7-2 and TRBJ2-5; 11 bases fit TRBD1. The V gene's germline CDR1 is SGHTA and CDR2 FQGNSA. J gave up 3 bases and V 3 bases, and 6 bases lay outside the gene matches. There are 16 residues in the CDR3. CDR3 nucleotide sequence: TGTGCCAGCAGCTTCCTACCGGGACAGGGGGAAGAGACCCAGTACTTC. Translating it yields CASSFLPGQGEETQYF. Drawing the rest from reference TRBV7-2 and TRBJ2-5, the complete variable domain is GAGVSQSPSNKVTEKGKDVELRCDPISGHTALYWYRQSLGQGLEFLIYFQGNSAPDKSGLPSDRFSAERTGGSVSTLTIQRTQQEDSAVYLCASSFLPGQGEETQYFGPGTRLLVL.

The rearrangement joins TRBV15 to TRBJ2-4; tentatively, D is TRBD2 (5 bases). Trimming cost V 0 bases and J 6 bases, with 9 bases left between them. The CDR3 runs 14 residues. Germline CDR1 is LNHNV and CDR2 is YYDKDF (reference sequence). In nucleotides, the CDR3 is TGTGCCACCAGCAGAGATCCAGGAGGAAACATTCAGTACTTC. Its protein is CATSRDPGGNIQYF. Combining the CDR3 with reference TRBV15 and TRBJ2-4 gives the whole variable domain DAMVIQNPRYQVTQFGKPVTLSCSQTLNHNVMYWYQQKSSQAPKLLFHYYDKDFNNEADTPDNFQSRRPNTSFCFLDIRSPGLGDTAMYLCATSRDPGGNIQYFGAGTRLSVL.

V is TRBV23-1 and J is TRBJ1-2; D possibly corresponds to TRBD1 (6 bases). TRBV23-1 is flagged as an ORF with uncertain function. V shed 11 bases and J shed 6 bases, with 10 bases lying between them. The CDR3 totals 10 residues. The CDR3 DNA sequence: TGCGCCTACAGGGAACATGGCTACACCTTC. It specifies CAYREHGYTF.

A single count supports this clone. The chain uses TRBV2 and TRBJ1-2; 9 bases line up with TRBD1. The CDR3 runs 14 residues. Germline V gene data show CDR1 as SNHLY and CDR2 as FYNNEI. Losses at the gene ends were 5 bases for V and 4 bases for J; bases not matched to a gene: 5. CDR3 residues: CASSSDRGSYGYTF. In DNA, the CDR3 is TGTGCCAGCAGTTCGGACAGGGGTTCCTATGGCTACACCTTC.

This clone has a handful of counts. CDR3 residues: CASSLWGQGGDNSPLHF. In DNA form, the CDR3 reads TGTGCCAGCAGTTTATGGGGACAGGGGGGGGATAATTCACCCCTCCACTTT. The V call is TRBV28, the J call TRBJ1-6; 11 bases fit TRBD1. J was trimmed by 5 bases and V by 0 bases; bases with no gene match: 3. This CDR3 spans 17 amino acids. From germline, CDR1 is MDHEN and CDR2 SYDVKM.

The chain joins TRBV6-5 to TRBJ2-7, with TRBD2 matching over 8 bases. CDR1 and CDR2 (germline): MNHEY, SVGAGI. The junction had 8 bases not matched to a gene; V was cut back by 0 bases and J by 4 bases. The CDR3 spans 16 residues. The CDR3 here is CASSYSPPREGYEQYF. The DNA for the CDR3 is TGTGCCAGCAGTTACTCGCCCCCTCGGGAGGGGTACGAGCAGTACTTC.